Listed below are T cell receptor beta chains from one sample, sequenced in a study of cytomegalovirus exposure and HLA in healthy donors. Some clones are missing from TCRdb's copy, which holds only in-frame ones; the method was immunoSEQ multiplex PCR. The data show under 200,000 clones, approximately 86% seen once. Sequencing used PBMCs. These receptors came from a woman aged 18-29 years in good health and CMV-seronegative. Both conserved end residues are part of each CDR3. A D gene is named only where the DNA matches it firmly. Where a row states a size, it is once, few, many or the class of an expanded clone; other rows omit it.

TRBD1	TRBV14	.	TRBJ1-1	TGTGCCAGCAGCCGGCCGGGACAGGGTTTGGACACTGAAGCTTTCTTT	CASSRPGQGLDTEAFF
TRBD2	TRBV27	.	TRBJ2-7	TGTGCCAGCAGATTCGGACTAGGATACGAGCAGTACTTC	CASRFGLGYEQYF
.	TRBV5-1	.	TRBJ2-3	TGCGCCAGCAGCTTGGGAGGAGAGGGCACAGATACGCAGTATTTT	CASSLGGEGTDTQYF
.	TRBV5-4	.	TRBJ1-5	TGTGCCAGCAGTACGGGTGGAGAGAGCAATCAGCCCCAGCATTTT	CASSTGGESNQPQHF
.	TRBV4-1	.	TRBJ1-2	TGCGCCAGCAGCCAAGCAGGGGACTATGGCTACACCTTC	CASSQAGDYGYTF
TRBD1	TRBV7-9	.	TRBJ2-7	TGTGCCAGCAGCTTGAGCGGGACAGGGGGCGACGAGCAGTACTTC	CASSLSGTGGDEQYF
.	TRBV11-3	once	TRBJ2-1	TGTGCCAGCAGCTTACTTGACAATGAGCAGTTCTTC	CASSLLDNEQFF
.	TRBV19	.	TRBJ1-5	TGTGCCAGTAGTGCAGGGATGGGGTATAGCAATCAGCCCCAGCATTTT	CASSAGMGYSNQPQHF
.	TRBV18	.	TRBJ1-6	TGTGCCAGCTCGGCAGGGATTAATTCACCCCTCCACTTT	CASSAGINSPLHF
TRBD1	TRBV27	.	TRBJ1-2	TGTGCCAGCACCCCCCGGCGGGACAGGGGTAACTATGGCTACACCTTC	CASTPRRDRGNYGYTF
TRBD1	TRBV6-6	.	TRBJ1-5	TGTGCCAGCAGTTACTCGAATCTACAGGGGGAACAGCCCCAGCATTTT	CASSYSNLQGEQPQHF
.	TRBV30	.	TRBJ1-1	TGTGCCTGGTCCCCGACCGGGGGGTGGACTGAAGCTTTCTTT	CAWSPTGGWTEAFF
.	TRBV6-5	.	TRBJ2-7	TGTGCCAGCAGCATCGACCGGGGAGACGAGCAGTACTTC	CASSIDRGDEQYF
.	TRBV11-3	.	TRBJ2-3	TGTGCCAGCAGCTCACCGGGGACAGATACGCAGTATTTT	CASSSPGTDTQYF
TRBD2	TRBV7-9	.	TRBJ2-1	TGTGCCAGCAGCTACGATAGCGGGAGGGCCGGAGGTAATGAGCAGTTCTTC	CASSYDSGRAGGNEQFF
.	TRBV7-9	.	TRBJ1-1	TGTGCCAGCAGCTTAGCGCTTCAGGGAGGCACTGAAGCTTTCTTT	CASSLALQGGTEAFF
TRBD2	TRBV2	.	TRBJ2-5	TGTGCCACCGAGCGGGTTTCTAGCGGGCGCCAAGAGACCCAGTACTTC	CATERVSSGRQETQYF
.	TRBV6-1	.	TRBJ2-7	TGTGCCAGCAGTGGGAGGGGACCCGACGGCCCAGCCTACGAGCAGTACTTC	CASSGRGPDGPAYEQYF
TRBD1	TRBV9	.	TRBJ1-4	TGTGCCAGCAGCGGCAGACAGGGGACCGAAAAACTGTTTTTT	CASSGRQGTEKLFF
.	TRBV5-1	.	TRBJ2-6	TGCGCCAGCAGCTTAGGAGCCTCTGGGGCCAACGTCCTGACTTTC	CASSLGASGANVLTF
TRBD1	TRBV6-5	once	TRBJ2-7	TGTGCCAGCAGTTACACCCTCCGGGACAGGGTTTACGAGCAGTACTTC	CASSYTLRDRVYEQYF
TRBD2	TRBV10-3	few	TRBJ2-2	TGTGCCATCCATTCCGGGACTAGCGGGGAGCTGTTTTTT	CAIHSGTSGELFF
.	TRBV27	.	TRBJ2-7	TGTGCCAGCAGGGGGGGAAACGAGCAGTACTTC	CASRGGNEQYF
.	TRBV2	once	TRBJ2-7	TGTGCCAGCAGTGAACCAAAAGAACCGGGACTTAGGTACTACGAGCAGTACTTC	CASSEPKEPGLRYYEQYF
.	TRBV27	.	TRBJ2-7	TGTGCCAGCAGTTTATCGGCACAGGTAAGCTTCTACGAGCAGTACTTC	CASSLSAQVSFYEQYF
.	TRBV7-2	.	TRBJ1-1	TGTGCCAGCAGCTTAGCGCTTTGGGGCGCAACTGAAGCTTTCTTT	CASSLALWGATEAFF
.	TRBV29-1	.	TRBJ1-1	TGCAGCGTTGAATCCAAGGGAGGCACTGAAGCTTTCTTT	CSVESKGGTEAFF
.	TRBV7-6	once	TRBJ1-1	TGTGCCAGCAGCTTAGGGAGGTGGAAGAGCTTGAACGCTGAAGCTTTCTTT	CASSLGRWKSLNAEAFF